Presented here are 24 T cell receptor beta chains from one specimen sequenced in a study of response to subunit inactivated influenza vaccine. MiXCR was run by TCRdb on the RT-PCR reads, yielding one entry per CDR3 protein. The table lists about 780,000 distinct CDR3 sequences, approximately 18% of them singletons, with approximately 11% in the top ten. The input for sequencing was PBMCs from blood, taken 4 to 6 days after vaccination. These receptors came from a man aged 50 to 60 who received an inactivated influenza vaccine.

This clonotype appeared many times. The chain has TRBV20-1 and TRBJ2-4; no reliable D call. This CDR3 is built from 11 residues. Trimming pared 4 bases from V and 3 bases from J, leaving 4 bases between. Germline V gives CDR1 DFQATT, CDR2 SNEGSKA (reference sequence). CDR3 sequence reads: CSANRKNIQYF. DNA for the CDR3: TGCAGTGCTAATCGCAAAAACATTCAGTACTTC.

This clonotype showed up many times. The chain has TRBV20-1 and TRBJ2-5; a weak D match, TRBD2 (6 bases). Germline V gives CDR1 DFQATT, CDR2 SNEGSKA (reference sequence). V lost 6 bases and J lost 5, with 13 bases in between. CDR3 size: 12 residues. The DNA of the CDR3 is TGCAGTGCCCACCTCCGGGGGGAGACCCAGTACTTC. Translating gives CSAHLRGETQYF.

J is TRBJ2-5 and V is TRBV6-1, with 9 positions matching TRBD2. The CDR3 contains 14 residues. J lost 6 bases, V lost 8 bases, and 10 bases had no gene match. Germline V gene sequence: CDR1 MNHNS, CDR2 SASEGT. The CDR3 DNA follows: TGTGCCAGCGCGGGCGGGAGGGCCGTCCAGACCCAGTACTTC. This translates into CASAGGRAVQTQYF.

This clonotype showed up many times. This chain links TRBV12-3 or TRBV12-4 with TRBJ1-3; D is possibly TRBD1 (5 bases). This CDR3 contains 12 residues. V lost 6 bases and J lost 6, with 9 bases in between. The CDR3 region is CASSLGENTIYF. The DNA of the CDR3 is TGTGCCAGCAGCCTAGGGGAAAACACCATATATTTT.

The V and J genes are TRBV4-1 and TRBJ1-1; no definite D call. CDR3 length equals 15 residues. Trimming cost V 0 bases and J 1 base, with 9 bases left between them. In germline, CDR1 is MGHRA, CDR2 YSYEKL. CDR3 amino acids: CASSQEGLKNTEAFF. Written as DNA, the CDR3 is TGCGCCAGCAGCCAAGAGGGTCTCAAGAACACTGAAGCTTTCTTT.

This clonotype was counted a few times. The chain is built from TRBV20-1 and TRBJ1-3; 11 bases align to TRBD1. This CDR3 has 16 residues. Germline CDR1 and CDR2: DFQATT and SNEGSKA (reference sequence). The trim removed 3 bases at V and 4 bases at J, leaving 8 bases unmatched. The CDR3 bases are TGCAGTGCTAGTCCAGGACAGGGGGCATCAGGAAACACCATATATTTT. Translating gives CSASPGQGASGNTIYF.

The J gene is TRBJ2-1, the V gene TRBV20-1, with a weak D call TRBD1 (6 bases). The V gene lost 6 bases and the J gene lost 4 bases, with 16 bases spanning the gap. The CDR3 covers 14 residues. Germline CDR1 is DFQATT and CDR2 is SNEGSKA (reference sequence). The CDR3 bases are TGCAGTGCCACTCCAGGGGCGAATTACAATGAGCAGTTCTTC. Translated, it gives CSATPGANYNEQFF.

DNA of the CDR3: TGCAGTGCTAGTGTGCTAGCGCCTTCCTACGAGCAGTACTTC. Protein sequence: CSASVLAPSYEQYF. The rearrangement uses TRBV20-1 and TRBJ2-7; a weak D match, TRBD2 (6 bases). CDR1 is DFQATT and CDR2 is SNEGSKA in the germline V gene (reference sequence). The germline V and J ends were trimmed by 3 bases and 1 base, with 13 bases remaining between them. CDR3 length: 14 amino acids.

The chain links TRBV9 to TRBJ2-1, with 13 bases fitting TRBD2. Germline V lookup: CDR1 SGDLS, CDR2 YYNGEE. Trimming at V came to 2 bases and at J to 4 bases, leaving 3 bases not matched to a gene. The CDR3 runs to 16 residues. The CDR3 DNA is TGTGCCAGCAGCGTTTCGGGACTAGCGGGGTACAATGAGCAGTTCTTC. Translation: CASSVSGLAGYNEQFF.

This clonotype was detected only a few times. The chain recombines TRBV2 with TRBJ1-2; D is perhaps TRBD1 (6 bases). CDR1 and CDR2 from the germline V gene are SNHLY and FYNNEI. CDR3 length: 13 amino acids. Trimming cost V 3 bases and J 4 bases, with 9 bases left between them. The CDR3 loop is CASSDGQFYGYTF. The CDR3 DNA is TGTGCCAGCAGTGATGGACAGTTCTATGGCTACACCTTC. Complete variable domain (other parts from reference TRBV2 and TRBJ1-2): EPEVTQTPSHQVTQMGQEVILRCVPISNHLYFYWYRQILGQKVEFLVSFYNNEISEKSEIFDDQFSVERPDGSNFTLKIRSTKLEDSAMYFCASSDGQFYGYTFGSGTRLTVV.

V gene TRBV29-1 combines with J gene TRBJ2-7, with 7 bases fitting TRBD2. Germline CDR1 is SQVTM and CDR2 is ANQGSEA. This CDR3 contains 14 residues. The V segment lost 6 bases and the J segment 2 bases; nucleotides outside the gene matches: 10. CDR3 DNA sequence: TGCAGCGTCGGGGGGAGAATCGCCCCCTACGAGCAGTACTTC. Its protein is CSVGGRIAPYEQYF.

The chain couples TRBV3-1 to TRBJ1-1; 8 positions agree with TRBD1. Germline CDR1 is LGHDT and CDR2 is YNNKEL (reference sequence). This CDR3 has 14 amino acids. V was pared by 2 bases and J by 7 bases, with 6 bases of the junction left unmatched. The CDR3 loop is CASSQFGTGVEAFF. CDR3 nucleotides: TGTGCCAGCAGCCAATTCGGGACAGGTGTTGAAGCTTTCTTT. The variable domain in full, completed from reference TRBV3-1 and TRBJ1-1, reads DTAVSQTPKYLVTQMGNDKSIKCEQNLGHDTMYWYKQDSKKFLKIMFSYNNKELIINETVPNRFSPKSPDKAHLNLHINSLELGDSAVYFCASSQFGTGVEAFFGQGTRLTVV.

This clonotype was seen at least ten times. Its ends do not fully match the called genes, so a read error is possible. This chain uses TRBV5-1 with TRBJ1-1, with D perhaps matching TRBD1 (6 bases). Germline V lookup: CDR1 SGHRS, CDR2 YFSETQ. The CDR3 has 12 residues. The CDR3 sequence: CASSLQGTEAFF. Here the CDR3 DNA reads TGTGCCAGCTCACTACAGGGTACTGAAGCTTTCTTT.

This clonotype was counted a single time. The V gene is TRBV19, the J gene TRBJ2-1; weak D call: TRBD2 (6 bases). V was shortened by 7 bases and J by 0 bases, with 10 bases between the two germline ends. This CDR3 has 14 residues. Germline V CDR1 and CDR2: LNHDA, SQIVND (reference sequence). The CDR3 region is CASNVADSYNEQFF. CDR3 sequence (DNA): TGTGCCAGTAATGTAGCGGACTCCTACAATGAGCAGTTCTTC.

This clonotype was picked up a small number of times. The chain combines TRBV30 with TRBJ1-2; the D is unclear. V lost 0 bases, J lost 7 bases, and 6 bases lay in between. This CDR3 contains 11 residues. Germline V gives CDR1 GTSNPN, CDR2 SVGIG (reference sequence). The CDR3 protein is CAWSVLGGYTF. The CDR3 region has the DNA TGTGCCTGGAGTGTACTAGGTGGCTACACCTTC.

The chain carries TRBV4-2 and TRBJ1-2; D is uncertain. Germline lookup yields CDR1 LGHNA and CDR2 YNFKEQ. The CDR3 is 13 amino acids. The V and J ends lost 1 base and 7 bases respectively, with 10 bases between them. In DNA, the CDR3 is TGTGCCAGCAGCCAAGGAGGAAGCTCTGGCTACACCTTC. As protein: CASSQGGSSGYTF.

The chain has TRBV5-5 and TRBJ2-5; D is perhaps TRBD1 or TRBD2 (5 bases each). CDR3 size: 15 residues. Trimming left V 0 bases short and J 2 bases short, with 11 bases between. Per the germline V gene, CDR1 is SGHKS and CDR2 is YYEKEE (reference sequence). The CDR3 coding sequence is TGTGCCAGCAGCTTGGGGGGGTGGGATCAAGAGACCCAGTACTTC. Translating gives CASSLGGWDQETQYF.

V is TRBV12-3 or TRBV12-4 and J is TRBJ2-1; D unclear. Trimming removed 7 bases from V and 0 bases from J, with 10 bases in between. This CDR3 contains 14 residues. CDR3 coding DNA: TGTGCCAGCAAACAAGCTCACTCCTACAATGAGCAGTTCTTC. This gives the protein CASKQAHSYNEQFF.

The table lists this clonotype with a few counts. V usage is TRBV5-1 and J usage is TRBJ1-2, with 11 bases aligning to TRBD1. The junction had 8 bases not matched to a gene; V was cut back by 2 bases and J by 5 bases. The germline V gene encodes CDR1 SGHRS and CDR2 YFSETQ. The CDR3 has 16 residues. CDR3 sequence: CASSFDGQGAGYGYTF. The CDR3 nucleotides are TGCGCCAGCAGCTTTGACGGACAGGGGGCTGGATATGGCTACACCTTC.

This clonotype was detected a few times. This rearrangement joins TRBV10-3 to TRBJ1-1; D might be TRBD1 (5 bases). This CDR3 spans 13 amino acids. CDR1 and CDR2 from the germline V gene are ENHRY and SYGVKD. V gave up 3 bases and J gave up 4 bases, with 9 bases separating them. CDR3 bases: TGTGCCATCAGTGAAGGGGTTGGCACTGAAGCTTTCTTT. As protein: CAISEGVGTEAFF.

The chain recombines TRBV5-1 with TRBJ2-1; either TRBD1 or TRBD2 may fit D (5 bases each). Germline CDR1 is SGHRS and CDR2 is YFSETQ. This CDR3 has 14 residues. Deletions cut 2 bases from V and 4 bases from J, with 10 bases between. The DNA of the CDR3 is TGCGCCAGCAGCTTCGGGGCCGGTTACAATGAGCAGTTCTTC. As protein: CASSFGAGYNEQFF.

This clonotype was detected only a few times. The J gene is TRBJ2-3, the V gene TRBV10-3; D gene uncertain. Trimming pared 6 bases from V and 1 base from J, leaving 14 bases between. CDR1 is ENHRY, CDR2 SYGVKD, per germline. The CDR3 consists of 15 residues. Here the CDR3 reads CAIRASLKGTDTQYF. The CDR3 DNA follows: TGTGCCATCAGGGCTTCCTTGAAGGGCACAGATACGCAGTATTTT.

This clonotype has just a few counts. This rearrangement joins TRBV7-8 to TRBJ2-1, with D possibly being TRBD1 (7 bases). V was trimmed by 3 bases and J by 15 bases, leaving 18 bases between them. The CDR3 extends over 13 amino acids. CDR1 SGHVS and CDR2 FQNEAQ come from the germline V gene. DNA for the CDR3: TGTGCCAGCAGCTTCTCAGACAGGGACTCTCGGTTCTTC. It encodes CASSFSDRDSRFF. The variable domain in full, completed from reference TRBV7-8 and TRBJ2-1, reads GAGVSQSPRYKVAKRGQDVALRCDPISGHVSLFWYQQALGQGPEFLTYFQNEAQLDKSGLPSDRFFAERPEGSVSTLKIQRTQQEDSAVYLCASSFSDRDSRFFGPGTRLTVL.

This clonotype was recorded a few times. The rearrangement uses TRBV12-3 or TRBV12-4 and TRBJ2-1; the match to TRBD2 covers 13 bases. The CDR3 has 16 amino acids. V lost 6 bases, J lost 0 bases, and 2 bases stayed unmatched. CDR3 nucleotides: TGTGCCAGCAGACGACTAGCGGGGGGCTCCTACAATGAGCAGTTCTTC. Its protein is CASRRLAGGSYNEQFF.